The clone carrying this T cell receptor (beta chain) has only one observation. What it recognizes is unknown. The data belong to a study of cytomegalovirus exposure and HLA in healthy donors. The primer mix had 60 Vbeta and 13 Jbeta primers. Some clones are missing from TCRdb's copy, which holds only in-frame ones; the method was immunoSEQ multiplex PCR. The sample lists some 140,000 clones; around 77% were seen once. Whole-study findings and limits: TCR beta sequences reportedly predicted most subjects' HLA-A and HLA-B alleles accurately. CMV serostatus was the only immune exposure information that was available. Other equally common chains were less clonally expanded than HLA-associated TCR beta chains, a later analysis showed.

Trimming stripped 2 bases from V and 6 bases from J, with 8 bases between. The CDR3 runs to 12 residues. CDR1 ENHRY and CDR2 SYGVKD come from the germline V gene. The clonotype originates from a man in his forties or fifties in good health and CMV-seronegative. The sequencing input was PBMCs. The chain links TRBV10-3 to TRBJ2-7; the D gene is possibly TRBD1 (5 bases). CDR3 DNA sequence: TGTGCCATCAGTGAGGGGGCAGGCGAGCAGTACTTC. It yields the protein CAISEGAGEQYF.